This T cell receptor (beta chain) was sequenced during a study of blood T cell repertoires in COVID-19. Study in general: T cells, B-cell-depleted T cells, or PBMCs provided the cDNA or gDNA that served as material.

Germline V CDR1 and CDR2: MNHEY, SMNVEV (reference sequence). Trimming took off 7 bases at V and 5 bases at J, with 15 bases between the two ends. CDR3 length: 15 amino acids. Only a few counts were recorded for this clone. Study processing details: It was from reference gene primer amplification that nucleated cell counts were estimated. Profiling relied on immunoSEQ multiplex PCR, and the TCRdb table lists in-frame clones only, not all of them. The DNA was the basis for D and trimming; V, J and clone size are from that table. The table includes fewer than 200,000 clones, about 80% detected once. The sequence was obtained from a man aged 65 to 85 with active or convalescent COVID-19. The rearrangement uses TRBV27 and TRBJ1-6; a weak D match, TRBD1 (5 bases). Sequenced material: peripheral blood. The CDR3 protein is CASNLGGFHNSPLHF. DNA of the CDR3: TGTGCCAGCAACCTGGGGGGTTTTCATAATTCACCCCTCCACTTT.